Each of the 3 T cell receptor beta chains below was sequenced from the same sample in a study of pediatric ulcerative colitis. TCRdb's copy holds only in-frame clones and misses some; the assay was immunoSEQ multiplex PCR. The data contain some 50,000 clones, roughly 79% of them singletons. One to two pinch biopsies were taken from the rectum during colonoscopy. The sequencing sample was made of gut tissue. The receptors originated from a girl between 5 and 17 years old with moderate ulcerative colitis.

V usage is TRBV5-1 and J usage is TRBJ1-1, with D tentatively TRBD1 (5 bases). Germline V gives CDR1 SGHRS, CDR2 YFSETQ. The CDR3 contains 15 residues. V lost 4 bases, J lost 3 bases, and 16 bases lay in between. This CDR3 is CASSPVGGRYTEAFF. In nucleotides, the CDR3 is TGCGCCAGCAGCCCGGTGGGGGGTAGGTACACTGAAGCTTTCTTT. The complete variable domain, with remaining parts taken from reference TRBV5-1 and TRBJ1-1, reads KAGVTQTPRYLIKTRGQQVTLSCSPISGHRSVSWYQQTPGQGLQFLFEYFSETQRNKGNFPGRFSGRQFSNSRSEMNVSTLELGDSALYLCASSPVGGRYTEAFFGQGTRLTVV.

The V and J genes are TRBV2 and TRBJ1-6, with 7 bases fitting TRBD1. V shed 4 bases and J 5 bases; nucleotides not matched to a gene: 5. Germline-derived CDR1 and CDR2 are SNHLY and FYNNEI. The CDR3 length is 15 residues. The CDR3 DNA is TGTGCCAGCAGTGCGGCCGGGACAGATAATTCACCCCTCCACTTT. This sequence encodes CASSAAGTDNSPLHF.

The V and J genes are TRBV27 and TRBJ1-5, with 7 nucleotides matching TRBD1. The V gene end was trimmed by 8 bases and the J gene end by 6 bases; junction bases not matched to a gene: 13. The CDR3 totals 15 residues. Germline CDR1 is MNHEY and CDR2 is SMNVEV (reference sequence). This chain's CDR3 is CASRPLTGIGQPQHF. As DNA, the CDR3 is TGTGCCAGCCGACCCTTGACAGGGATAGGTCAGCCCCAGCATTTT.